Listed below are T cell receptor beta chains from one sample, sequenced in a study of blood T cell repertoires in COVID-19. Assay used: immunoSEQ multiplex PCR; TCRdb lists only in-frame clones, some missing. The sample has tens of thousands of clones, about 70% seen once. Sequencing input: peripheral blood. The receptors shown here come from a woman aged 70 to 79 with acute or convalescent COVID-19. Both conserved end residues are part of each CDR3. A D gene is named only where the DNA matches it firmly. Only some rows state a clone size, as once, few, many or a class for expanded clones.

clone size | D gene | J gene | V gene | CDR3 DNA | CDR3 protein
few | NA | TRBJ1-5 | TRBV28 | TGTGCCAGCCAAAGTGGCGGGGAGCCCCAGCATTTT | CASQSGGEPQHF
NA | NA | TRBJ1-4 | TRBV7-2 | TGTGCCAGCAGCTCGATCGGGTCAACTAATGAAAAACTGTTTTTT | CASSSIGSTNEKLFF
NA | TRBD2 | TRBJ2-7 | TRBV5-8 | TGTGCCAGTAGCTTGGGGACTAGCGGGGCCGAGCAGTACTTC | CASSLGTSGAEQYF
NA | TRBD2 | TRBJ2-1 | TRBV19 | TGTGCCAGTAGTTCGGAGGGACTAGCGGCTAATGAGCAGTTCTTC | CASSSEGLAANEQFF
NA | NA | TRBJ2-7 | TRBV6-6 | TGTGCCAGCAGTTACCGCGGACAGTCCTACGAGCAGTACTTC | CASSYRGQSYEQYF
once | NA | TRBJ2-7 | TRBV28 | TGTGCCAGCCGCCCCGGAGGGATCCCCGAGCAGTACTTC | CASRPGGIPEQYF
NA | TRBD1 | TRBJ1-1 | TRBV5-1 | TGCGCCAGCAGCCCAGGGACAGGGAATGGAGTTTCTGAAGCTTTCTTT | CASSPGTGNGVSEAFF
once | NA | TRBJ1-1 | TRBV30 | TGTGCCTGGAGTGTAGGTTTCAGGGGTTACACTGAAGCTTTCTTT | CAWSVGFRGYTEAFF
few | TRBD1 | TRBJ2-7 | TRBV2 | TGTGCCAGCCTACCGACAGGGTTCTACGAGCAGTACTTC | CASLPTGFYEQYF
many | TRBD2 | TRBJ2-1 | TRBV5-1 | TGCGCCAGCAGCCCCCTCCCCGTCACGACTAGCGGGAGAAGTGAGCAGTTCTTC | CASSPLPVTTSGRSEQFF
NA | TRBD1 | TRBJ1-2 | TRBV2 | TGTGCCAGCAGACAGGGGGCGAAAACTGGCTACACCTTC | CASRQGAKTGYTF
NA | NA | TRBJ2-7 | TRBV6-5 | TGTGCCAGCAGTCCTTTGAGTGCGCTCGAGCAGTACTTC | CASSPLSALEQYF
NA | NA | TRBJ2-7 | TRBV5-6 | TGTGCCAGCAGCTTGATCTCACAGGGCTCCTACGAGCAGTACTTC | CASSLISQGSYEQYF
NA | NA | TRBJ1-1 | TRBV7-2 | TGTGCCAGCAGCCGTGACAGAAACACTGAAGCTTTCTTT | CASSRDRNTEAFF
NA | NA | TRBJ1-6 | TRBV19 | TGTGCCAGTAGTATAGGCCGACTCCTCCACTTT | CASSIGRLLHF
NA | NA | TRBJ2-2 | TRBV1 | TGCACCAGCAGCCCAGGAGGGGGCTCAAACACCGGGGAGCTGTTTTTT | CTSSPGGGSNTGELFF
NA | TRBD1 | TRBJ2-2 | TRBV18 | TGTGCCAGCTCATCCCGACAGGGCACTGACACCGGGGAGCTGTTTTTT | CASSSRQGTDTGELFF
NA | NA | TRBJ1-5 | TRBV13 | TGTGCCAGCAGCCTGGCGGATAGCAATCAGCCCCAGCATTTT | CASSLADSNQPQHF
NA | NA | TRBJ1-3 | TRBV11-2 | TGTGCCAGCAGCCCGCGGAGAGGAATCTCTGGAAACACCATATATTTT | CASSPRRGISGNTIYF
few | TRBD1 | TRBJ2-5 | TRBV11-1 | TGTGCCAGCACCGCCGGGACAGGGGCAGGAGAGACCCAGTACTTC | CASTAGTGAGETQYF
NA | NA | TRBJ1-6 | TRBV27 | TGTGCCAGCAGTTTGGCAGGGGCAATAGGTTCACCCCTCCACTTT | CASSLAGAIGSPLHF
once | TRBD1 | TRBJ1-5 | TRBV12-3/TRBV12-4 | TGTGCCAGCAGTCCACAGGGGCGTCAGCCCCAGCATTTT | CASSPQGRQPQHF
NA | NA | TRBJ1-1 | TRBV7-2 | TGTGCCAGTATCCGCGACAGGACGAACACTGAAGCTTTCTTT | CASIRDRTNTEAFF
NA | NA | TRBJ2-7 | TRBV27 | TGTGCCAGCCAGGGCGGACAGCACAATAACGAGCAGTACTTC | CASQGGQHNNEQYF
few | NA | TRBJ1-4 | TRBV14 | TGTGCCAGCAGCCAAGGGGAGACACTTAATGAAAAACTGTTTTTT | CASSQGETLNEKLFF
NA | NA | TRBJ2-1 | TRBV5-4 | TGTGCCAGCAGCTTGTCAGATTACAATGAGCAGTTCTTC | CASSLSDYNEQFF
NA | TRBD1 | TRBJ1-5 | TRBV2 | TGTGCCAGCAGTGTAGGGGGCGCGGGCAATCAGCCCCAGCATTTT | CASSVGGAGNQPQHF
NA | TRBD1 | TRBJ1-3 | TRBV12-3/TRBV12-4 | TGTGCCATAGGGACAGGACGACACACCATATATTTT | CAIGTGRHTIYF
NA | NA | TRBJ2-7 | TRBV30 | TGTGCCTGGAGGAAATCCCACAACTACGAGCAGTACTTC | CAWRKSHNYEQYF
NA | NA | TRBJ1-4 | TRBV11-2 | TGTGCCAGCAGCAGACAGTCGGCTAATGAAAAACTGTTTTTT | CASSRQSANEKLFF
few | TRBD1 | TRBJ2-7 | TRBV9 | TGTGCCAGCAGCGTAGGTACAGGGGGCTCCTACGAGCAGTACTTC | CASSVGTGGSYEQYF
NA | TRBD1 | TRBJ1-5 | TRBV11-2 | TGTGCCAGCAGCTTCGAGGGACAGGCCAATCAGCCCCAGCATTTT | CASSFEGQANQPQHF
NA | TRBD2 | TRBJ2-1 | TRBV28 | TGTGCCAGCAGTCCGCAGGGGCGGGAGGGCAATGAGCAGTTCTTC | CASSPQGREGNEQFF
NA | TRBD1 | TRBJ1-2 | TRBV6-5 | TGTGCCAGCAGCCGGACAGGGGCCTATGGCTACACCTTC | CASSRTGAYGYTF
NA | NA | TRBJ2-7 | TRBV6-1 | TGTGCCAGCAGTGACACAGGGTTCCACGAGCAGTACTTC | CASSDTGFHEQYF
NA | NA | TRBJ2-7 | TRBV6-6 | TGTGCCAGCAGTTATGCCCCCTACTACGAGCAGTACTTC | CASSYAPYYEQYF
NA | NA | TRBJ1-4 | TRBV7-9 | TGTGCCAGCAGCTTTAACCTGGGAGGAAATGAAAAACTGTTTTTT | CASSFNLGGNEKLFF
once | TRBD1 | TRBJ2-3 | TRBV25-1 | TGTGCCAGCAGACCCCCTGGGACAGGCACAGATACGCAGTATTTT | CASRPPGTGTDTQYF
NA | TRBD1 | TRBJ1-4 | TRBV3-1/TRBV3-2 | TGTGCCAGCAGCCAAGATGACGACAGGGTCTTTGAAAAACTGTTTTTT | CASSQDDDRVFEKLFF
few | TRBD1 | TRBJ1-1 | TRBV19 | TGTGCCAGTTCGGGACAGTTGAACACTGAAGCTTTCTTT | CASSGQLNTEAFF